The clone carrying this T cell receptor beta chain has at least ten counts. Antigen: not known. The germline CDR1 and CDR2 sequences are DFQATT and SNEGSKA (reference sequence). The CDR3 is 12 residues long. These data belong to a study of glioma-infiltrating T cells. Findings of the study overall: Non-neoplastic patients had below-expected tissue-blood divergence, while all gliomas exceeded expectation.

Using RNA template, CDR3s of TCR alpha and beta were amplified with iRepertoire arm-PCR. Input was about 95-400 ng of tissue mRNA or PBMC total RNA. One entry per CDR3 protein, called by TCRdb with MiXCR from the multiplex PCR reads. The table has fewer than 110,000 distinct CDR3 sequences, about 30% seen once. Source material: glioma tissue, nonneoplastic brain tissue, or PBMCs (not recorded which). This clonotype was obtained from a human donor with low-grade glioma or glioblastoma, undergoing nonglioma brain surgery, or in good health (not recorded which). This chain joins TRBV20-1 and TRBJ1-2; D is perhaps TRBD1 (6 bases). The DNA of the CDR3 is TGCAGCGCCCGACAGGATACCTATGGCTACACCTTC. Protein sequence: CSARQDTYGYTF.